Reported below is one T cell receptor (beta chain). Its antigen remains unknown. The sample originates from a study of CD8 T cells in Susac syndrome. Study details: When their blood was taken, the Susac syndrome patients had either not yet had any therapy, were taking corticosteroids, or were taking intravenous immunoglobulin alone. General study points: The number of Susac-specific public clones found was more than 15 in total CD8+ repertoires and four or five in CD8+ TEMRA repertoires.

An input of roughly 0.5 to 1 ug of RNA was subjected to reverse transcription using random hexamers. The authors amplified TCR beta CDR3 across 54 Vbeta and 13 Jbeta using immunoSEQ multiplex PCR. TCRdb re-called the immunoSEQ multiplex PCR reads through MiXCR, storing one row per CDR3 protein. Here the sample spans roughly 150,000 distinct CDR3 sequences, approximately 95% being singletons. The authors negatively isolated CD8+ and CD4+ T cells and FACS-enriched TEMRA cells. Germline V gene data show CDR1 as MDHEN and CDR2 as SYDVKM. Deletions cut 7 bases from V and 3 bases from J, with 16 bases between. The CDR3 has 14 amino acids.

This sequence joins TRBV28 and TRBJ2-7; TRBD1 might be the D (5 bases). The source material was CD8+ T cells from PBMCs. The TCR originated in a human donor with Susac syndrome. The CDR3 protein is CASNLDSRGYEQYF. Written as DNA, the CDR3 is TGTGCCAGCAACCTCGATTCTAGGGGCTACGAGCAGTACTTC. Variable domain in full (rest from reference TRBV28 and TRBJ2-7): DVKVTQSSRYLVKRTGEKVFLECVQDMDHENMFWYRQDPGLGLRLIYFSYDVKMKEKGDIPEGYSVSREKKERFSLILESASTNQTSMYLCASNLDSRGYEQYFGPGTRLTVT.